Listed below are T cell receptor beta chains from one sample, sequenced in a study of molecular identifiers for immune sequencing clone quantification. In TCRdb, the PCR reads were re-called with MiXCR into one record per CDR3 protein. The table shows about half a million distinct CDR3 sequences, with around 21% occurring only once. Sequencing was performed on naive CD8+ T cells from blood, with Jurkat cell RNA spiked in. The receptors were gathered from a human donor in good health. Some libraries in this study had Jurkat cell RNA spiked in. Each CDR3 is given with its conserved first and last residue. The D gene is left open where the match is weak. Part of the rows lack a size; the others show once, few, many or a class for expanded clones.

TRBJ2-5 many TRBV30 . TGTGCCTGGAGTTCCCGGCAAGCCCCCCAAGAGACCCAGTACTTC CAWSSRQAPQETQYF
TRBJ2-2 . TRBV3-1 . TGTGCCAGCAGCCAAGTTTTAGGGGAGCTGTTTTTT CASSQVLGELFF
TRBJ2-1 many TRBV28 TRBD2 TGTGCCAGCAGTTCGGGACTAGCGGGAGGACGAGGGACCTACAATGAGCAGTTCTTC CASSSGLAGGRGTYNEQFF
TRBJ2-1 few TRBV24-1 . TGTGCCACCGAGGGGTACGGAATGACCGAGCAGTTCTTC CATEGYGMTEQFF
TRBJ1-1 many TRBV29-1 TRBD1 TGCAGCGTAAGGGGACAGGATCCCACTGAAGCTTTCTTT CSVRGQDPTEAFF
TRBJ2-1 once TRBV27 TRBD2 TGTGCCAGCAGTTTGTCGGTAGCGGGAGTGGCTGAGCGGTTCTTC CASSLSVAGVAERFF
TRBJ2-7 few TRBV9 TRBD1 TGTGCCAGCAGCGCGGCAGGGGGATCCTACGAGCAGTACTTC CASSAAGGSYEQYF
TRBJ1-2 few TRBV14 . TGTGCCAGCAGCCAAGCCCTTACCCCTTACGGCTACACCTTC CASSQALTPYGYTF
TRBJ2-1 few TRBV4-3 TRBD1 TGCGCCAGCAGCCCCATAGGACAGGAGGCGTACAATGAGCAGTTCTTC CASSPIGQEAYNEQFF
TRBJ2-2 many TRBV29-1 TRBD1 TGCAGCGTCGAGGAGCAGACAGGGGATAGCACCGGGGAGCTGTTTTTT CSVEEQTGDSTGELFF
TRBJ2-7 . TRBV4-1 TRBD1 TGCGCCAGCAGCCAACAGGGACAGGGGCCTATCGCTGGGCAGTACTTC CASSQQGQGPIAGQYF
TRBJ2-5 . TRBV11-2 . TGTGCCAGCAGCTTAGATCCGGGCCGTACGGGAGAGACCCAGTACTTC CASSLDPGRTGETQYF
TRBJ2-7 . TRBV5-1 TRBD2 TGCGCCAGCAGCTGGGGGACTAGCGGAAGAAAGAACGAGCAGTACTTC CASSWGTSGRKNEQYF
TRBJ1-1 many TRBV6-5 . TGTGCCAGCAGTTATAGGGGGGATGAAGCTTTCTTT CASSYRGDEAFF
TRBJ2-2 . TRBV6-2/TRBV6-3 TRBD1 TGTGCCGGCAGTTTCCCGGCACGGACAGGGGGCGGTAACACCGGGGAGCTGTTTTTT CAGSFPARTGGGNTGELFF
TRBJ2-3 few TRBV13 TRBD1 TGTGCCAGCAGCCCAACGACAGGGATAACAGATACGCAGTATTTT CASSPTTGITDTQYF
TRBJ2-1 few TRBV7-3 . TGTGCCAGCAGCCTGGGACAAGCCTACAATGAGCAGTTCTTC CASSLGQAYNEQFF
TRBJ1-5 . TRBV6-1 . TGTGCCAGCGCAGGGCAGATCCATAGCAATCAGCCCCAGCATTTT CASAGQIHSNQPQHF
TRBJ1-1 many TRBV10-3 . TGTGCCATCAGTGAGTCGATAGGGCCGAACACTGAAGCTTTCTTT CAISESIGPNTEAFF
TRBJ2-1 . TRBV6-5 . TGTGCCAGCAGCCCCCTAGGGGGGGATGAGCAGTTCTTC CASSPLGGDEQFF
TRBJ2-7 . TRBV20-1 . TGCAGTGCTAGAGAGCCCGAGGGGCGGGCCAACTACGAGCAGTACTTC CSAREPEGRANYEQYF
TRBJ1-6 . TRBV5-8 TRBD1 TGTGCCAGCAGCCCACCTATCGGACAGGTGAATTCACCCCTCCACTTT CASSPPIGQVNSPLHF
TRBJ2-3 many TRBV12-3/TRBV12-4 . TGTGCCAGCAGTTTGGAGGAGGGCCAGGCAGATACGCAGTATTTT CASSLEEGQADTQYF
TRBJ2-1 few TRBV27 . TGTGCCAGCCGCGGGTCCTACAATGAGCAGTTCTTC CASRGSYNEQFF
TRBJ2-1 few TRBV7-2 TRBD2 TGTGCCAGCAGCTTAGCCGGATGGATAGCGGGGACAACCTACAATGAGCAGTTCTTC CASSLAGWIAGTTYNEQFF
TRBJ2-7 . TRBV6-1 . TGTGCCAGCAGTGTCACTACAAACATAGCGGATAAGGAGCAGTACTTC CASSVTTNIADKEQYF
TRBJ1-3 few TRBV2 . TGTGCCAGCAGTGAAACAGGGATCTCTGGAAACACCATATATTTT CASSETGISGNTIYF
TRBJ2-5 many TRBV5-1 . TGCGCCAGCAGCCAGAGTCGTTGGGAGACCCAGTACTTC CASSQSRWETQYF
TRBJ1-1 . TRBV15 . TGTGCCACCAAGGAGATGGACACTGAAGCTTTCTTT CATKEMDTEAFF
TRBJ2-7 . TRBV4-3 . TGCGCCAGCAGCCATGACAGGAACGGGTACGAGCAGTACTTC CASSHDRNGYEQYF
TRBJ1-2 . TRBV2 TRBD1 TGTGCCAGCACCCAATACGGCAGGGGGGCACTTCCCTATGGCTACACCTTC CASTQYGRGALPYGYTF
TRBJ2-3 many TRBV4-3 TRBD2 TGCGCCAGCAGCCAAGATACTAGCGACACAGATACGCAGTATTTT CASSQDTSDTDTQYF
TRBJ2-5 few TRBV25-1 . TGTGCCAGCAGTACCTCCCACCAGGGTAGGGAGACCCAGTACTTC CASSTSHQGRETQYF
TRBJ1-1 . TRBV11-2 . TGTGCCAGCAGCTTAGATGCACCCTACACTGAAGCTTTCTTT CASSLDAPYTEAFF
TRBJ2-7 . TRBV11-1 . TGTGCCAGCAGCTTAAAGCAACTATCCGAGCAGTACTTC CASSLKQLSEQYF
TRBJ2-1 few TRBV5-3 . TGTGCCAGCAAGAGGAGCTCCTACAATGAGCAGTTCTTC CASKRSSYNEQFF
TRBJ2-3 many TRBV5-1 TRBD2 TGCGCCAGCAGCTTGTTAGCGGGAGGAAGCGATACGCAGTATTTT CASSLLAGGSDTQYF
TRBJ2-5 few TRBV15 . TGTGCCACCAGCAGAGATCTAGCAAAGCTGGAGACCCAGTACTTC CATSRDLAKLETQYF
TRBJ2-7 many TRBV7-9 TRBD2 TGTGCCAGCAGCTCTCATTCGGGGGGGGCATCTGGGGAGCAGTACTTC CASSSHSGGASGEQYF
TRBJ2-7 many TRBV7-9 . TGTGCCAGCAGCACCGGGACACTCTACGAGCAGTACTTC CASSTGTLYEQYF
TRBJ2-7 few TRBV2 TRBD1 TGTGCCAGCAGTGAAGAGACAGGGCCCTACGAGCAGTACTTC CASSEETGPYEQYF
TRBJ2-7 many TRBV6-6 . TGTGCCAGCAGTTCCGGGGATACCTACGAGCAGTACTTC CASSSGDTYEQYF
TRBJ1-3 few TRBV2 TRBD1 TGTGCCAAGGGACAGGGGGCTCCGAGCTCTGGAAACACCATATATTTT CAKGQGAPSSGNTIYF
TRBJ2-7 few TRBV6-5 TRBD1 TGTGCCAGCAGGGATGACAGGGGAGGCTACGAGCAGTACTTC CASRDDRGGYEQYF
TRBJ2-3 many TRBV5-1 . TGCGCCAGCAGCTTGAGGAGAGCCCTTCCCCGGAAGGCTACGCAGTATTTT CASSLRRALPRKATQYF
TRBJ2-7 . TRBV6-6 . TGTGCCAGCAGTTACCGGGACGGAACCTACGAGCGGTACTTC CASSYRDGTYERYF
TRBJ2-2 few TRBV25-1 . TGTGCCAGCATTGCTTATACCGGGGAGCTGTTTTTT CASIAYTGELFF
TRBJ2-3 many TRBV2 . TGTGCCAGCAGTGAAGTGGAGGACTATGACACAGATACGCAGTATTTT CASSEVEDYDTDTQYF
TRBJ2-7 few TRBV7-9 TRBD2 TGTGCCAGCAGCGCGGGGGGGGTATCCCACGAGCAGTACTTC CASSAGGVSHEQYF
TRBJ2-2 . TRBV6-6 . TGTGCCAGCACCCACGGTGGGGGCGGAACCGGGGAGCTGTTTTTT CASTHGGGGTGELFF
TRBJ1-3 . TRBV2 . TGTGCCAGCAATGAATGGAACTACTCTGGAAACACCATATATTTT CASNEWNYSGNTIYF
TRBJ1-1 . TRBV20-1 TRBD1 TGCAGTGCTAAAAAGACAGGGGGTGGGGGCACTGAAGCTTTCTTT CSAKKTGGGGTEAFF
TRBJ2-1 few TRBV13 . TGTGCCAGCAGCTTAGAGTATAGGAGTTCTGAGCAGTTCTTC CASSLEYRSSEQFF
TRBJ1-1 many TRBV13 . TGTGCCAGCAGCTTAGGCTCGACAGCAGCCGAAGCTTTCTTT CASSLGSTAAEAFF
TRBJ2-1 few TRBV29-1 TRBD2 TGCAGCGCCGGACTAGCGCTGCCTTACAATGAGCAGTTCTTC CSAGLALPYNEQFF